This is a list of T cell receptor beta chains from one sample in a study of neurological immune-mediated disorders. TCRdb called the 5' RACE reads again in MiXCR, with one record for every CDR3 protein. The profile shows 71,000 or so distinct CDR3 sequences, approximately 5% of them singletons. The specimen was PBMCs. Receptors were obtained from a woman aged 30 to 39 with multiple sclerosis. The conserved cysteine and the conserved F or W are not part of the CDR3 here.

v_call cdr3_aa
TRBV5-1 ASSLGQSNEKLF
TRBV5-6 ASSLELYNEQF
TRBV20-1 SARGDAEKLF
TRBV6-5 ASSYGQSTGELF
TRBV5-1 ASSLTGAGSGANVLT
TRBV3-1 ASSQELVGGPYTGELF
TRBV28 ASRPHYTGELF
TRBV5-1 ASSDRTGNYEQY
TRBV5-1 ASCPLAGEFYNEQF
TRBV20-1 SASRGDTQY
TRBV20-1 SARPDFGQGASEQY
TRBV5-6 ASSLLGANTEAF
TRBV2 ASSKTSGSHEQY
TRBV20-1 SAGTSGRGELF
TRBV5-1 ASSLSGGRKGEQF
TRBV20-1 SEGGDNQPQH
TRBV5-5 ASSLTQGREKLF
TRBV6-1 ASRINTVAANEKLF
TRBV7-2 ASSPRQGGYNEQF
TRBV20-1 SAQSGRGPYEQY
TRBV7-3 ASSLEIYTEAF
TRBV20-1 SARPFGDRQETQY
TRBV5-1 ASSFGPETQY
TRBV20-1 SAPGSYNEQF
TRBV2 ASRDALGQPQH
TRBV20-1 SAPGGVETFETQY
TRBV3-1 SSSRPAGLSSYNEQF
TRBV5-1 ASRQDPYEQY
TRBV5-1 ASSAMGLETQY
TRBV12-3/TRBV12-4 ASSLGQPRENTEAF
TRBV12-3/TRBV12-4 DSSRELEKLF
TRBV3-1 ASSRSLAGLNNEQF
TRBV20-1 SAGLGLAGYNEQF
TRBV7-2 ASSIWTENTEAF
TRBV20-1 SAGTGARETQY
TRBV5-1 ASLRDPHAGVADTQY
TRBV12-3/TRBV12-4 ASTWLGGYGYT
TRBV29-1 SATSTDGYT
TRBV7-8 ASSLIQANTGELF
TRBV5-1 ASSFGAGGPEETQY
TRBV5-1 ASTEGAQGNTIY
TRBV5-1 DSSNDEGTQY
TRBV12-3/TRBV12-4 ASSAAGTSGTYEQY
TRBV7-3 ASSLASGSDTQY
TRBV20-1 RGEGDTEAF
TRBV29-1 SGMGTSGLQETQY
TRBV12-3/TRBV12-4 ASSLKIGTLYGYT
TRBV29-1 SVAPGSGELF
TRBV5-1 ASSLLPGQGDSPLH
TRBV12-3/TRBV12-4 ASSFISGNGELF